The 27 T cell receptor beta chains below were found in one sample sequenced in a study of siplizumab effects on memory and regulatory T cells. Using immunoSEQ multiplex PCR, the repertoire was profiled, and TCRdb retains in-frame clones only, with some absent. The data contain approximately 100,000 clones, 92% of them seen just once; the ten biggest clones take up around 0.7%. Sequenced input: Tregs sorted from blood. Every receptor here comes from a human donor in good health.

V and J are TRBV19 and TRBJ2-2; 9 nucleotides match TRBD1. The germline V gene encodes CDR1 LNHDA and CDR2 SQIVND (reference sequence). V shed 9 bases, J shed 4 bases, and the junction held 12 bases outside the gene matches. This CDR3 is built from 16 residues. The CDR3 DNA is TGTGCCAGCTTAAACAGGGGGCAATTGGGCACCGGGGAGCTGTTTTTT. Translated: CASLNRGQLGTGELFF.

The genes are TRBV9 and TRBJ2-3, with D perhaps TRBD1 (5 bases). The germline V and J ends were trimmed by 4 bases and 1 base, with 13 bases remaining between them. The CDR3 loop spans 15 amino acids. Germline V gene data show CDR1 as SGDLS and CDR2 as YYNGEE. The CDR3 here is CASSPHPQGTDTQYF. Here the CDR3 DNA reads TGTGCCAGCAGCCCCCACCCACAGGGCACAGATACGCAGTATTTT. The full variable domain, with the rest looked up from reference TRBV9 and TRBJ2-3, is DSGVTQTPKHLITATGQRVTLRCSPRSGDLSVYWYQQSLDQGLQFLIQYYNGEERAKGNILERFSAQQFPDLHSELNLSSLELGDSALYFCASSPHPQGTDTQYFGPGTRLTVL.

The chain is built from TRBV7-2 and TRBJ2-5, with TRBD1 identical over 7 bases. V trimming: 3 bases; J trimming: 5 bases; junction bases outside the gene matches: 12. CDR3 length equals 16 residues. Per the germline V gene, CDR1 is SGHTA and CDR2 is FQGNSA. CDR3 region: CASSLGSGGAAETQYF. As DNA, the CDR3 is TGTGCCAGCAGCTTGGGTTCAGGGGGAGCCGCGGAGACCCAGTACTTC.

V usage is TRBV5-1 and J usage is TRBJ1-2; D is possibly TRBD1 (5 bases). Per germline, CDR1 SGHRS and CDR2 YFSETQ. V lost 0 bases and J 3 bases, leaving 9 bases between the germline ends. The CDR3 is 14 residues long. The CDR3 reads CASSLEGSDYGYTF. The CDR3 region has the DNA TGCGCCAGCAGCTTGGAGGGGAGCGACTATGGCTACACCTTC.

The chain couples TRBV6-5 to TRBJ1-6; D might be TRBD1 (6 bases). Germline CDR1 and CDR2: MNHEY and SVGAGI. The CDR3 runs to 14 residues. The V end was cut by 2 bases, the J end by 7 bases, with 9 bases between. CDR3 nucleotides: TGTGCCAGCAGTTACCGCAGGGGCAATTCACCCCTCCACTTT. This codes for CASSYRRGNSPLHF.

As regards this clone: One end of the junction fails to match germline, which may point to a read error. V and J are TRBV5-4 and TRBJ2-2; unclear D gene. CDR3 length: 14 residues. Germline lookup yields CDR1 SGHNT and CDR2 YYREEE (reference sequence). The CDR3 DNA is TGTGCCAGCAGCTTGATGGGGAACCCCGGGGAGCTGTTTTTT. It specifies CASSLMGNPGELFF.

The chain uses TRBV10-3 and TRBJ2-5; D is tentatively TRBD1 or TRBD2 (6 bases each). The CDR3 sequence is 15 residues long. Germline-derived CDR1 and CDR2 are ENHRY and SYGVKD. Trimming cost V 4 bases and J 4 bases, with 16 bases left between them. CDR3: CAISGSVGGPETQYF. In nucleotides, the CDR3 is TGTGCCATCAGTGGTAGCGTGGGGGGCCCAGAGACCCAGTACTTC.

The CDR3 sequence is CASSLAGRGGELFF. In DNA form, the CDR3 reads TGTGCCAGCAGCCTAGCGGGAAGAGGCGGGGAGCTGTTTTTT. The chain links TRBV2 to TRBJ2-2; TRBD2 agrees at 9 bases. Germline CDR1 SNHLY, CDR2 FYNNEI. The CDR3 is 14 residues long. Trimming removed 6 bases from V and 7 bases from J; junction bases left unmatched: 6.

The genes are TRBV2 and TRBJ2-7; unclear D gene. V dropped 5 bases and J dropped 5 bases, with 10 bases sitting between them. Germline V gene data show CDR1 as SNHLY and CDR2 as FYNNEI. This CDR3 spans 12 amino acids. The CDR3 DNA reads TGTGCCAGCAGTACGATTTTGGACGAGCAGTACTTC. This codes for CASSTILDEQYF.

This sequence joins TRBV19 and TRBJ2-2, with 10 nucleotides matching TRBD1. V lost 5 bases and J lost 5; bases outside the gene matches: 11. The V gene's germline CDR1 is LNHDA and CDR2 SQIVND (reference sequence). There are 17 residues in the CDR3. For the CDR3, the DNA is TGTGCCAGTAGTTCCTCCCGTGGGACAGGGGTGACCGGGGAGCTGTTTTTT. This encodes CASSSSRGTGVTGELFF.

The rearrangement joins TRBV19 to TRBJ2-1, with TRBD2 matching over 8 bases. The CDR3 consists of 15 residues. Germline V gene lookup returns CDR1 LNHDA and CDR2 SQIVND (reference sequence). The trim removed 3 bases at V and 7 bases at J, leaving 8 bases unmatched. CDR3 protein: CASSMAQRERNEQFF. CDR3 in DNA: TGTGCCAGTAGTATGGCCCAGCGGGAGAGGAATGAGCAGTTCTTC.

The DNA of the CDR3 is TGTGCCAGCAGCCTGACAGGGTTCAATGAGCAGTTCTTC. Its protein product is CASSLTGFNEQFF. V usage is TRBV2 and J usage is TRBJ2-1, with 7 bases aligning to TRBD1. The CDR3 contains 13 residues. CDR1 and CDR2 (germline): SNHLY, FYNNEI. The V gene end was trimmed by 6 bases and the J gene end by 6 bases; junction bases not matched to a gene: 5. The whole variable domain, filled in from reference TRBV2 and TRBJ2-1, reads EPEVTQTPSHQVTQMGQEVILRCVPISNHLYFYWYRQILGQKVEFLVSFYNNEISEKSEIFDDQFSVERPDGSNFTLKIRSTKLEDSAMYFCASSLTGFNEQFFGPGTRLTVL.

The chain is built from TRBV10-3 and TRBJ2-7; TRBD1 or TRBD2 may be the D gene (5 bases each). Trimming cost V 6 bases and J 6 bases, with 15 bases left between them. The CDR3 is made up of 13 amino acids. CDR1 and CDR2 (germline): ENHRY, SYGVKD. The CDR3 region is CAISGTYAREQYF. DNA for the CDR3: TGTGCCATCAGCGGGACGTATGCTCGCGAGCAGTACTTC.

V gene TRBV7-3 combines with J gene TRBJ2-1; 7 bases fit TRBD2. Trimming cost V 4 bases and J 0 bases; bases outside gene matches: 6. CDR3 length: 16 amino acids. In germline, CDR1 is SGHTA, CDR2 FQGTGA. This CDR3 reads CASSSTSEYSYNEQFF. As DNA, the CDR3 is TGTGCCAGCAGCTCAACTAGCGAGTACTCCTACAATGAGCAGTTCTTC.

V is TRBV15 and J is TRBJ2-3; D unclear. Germline V CDR1 and CDR2: LNHNV, YYDKDF (reference sequence). The CDR3 is 15 residues long. Trimming cost V 3 bases and J 4 bases, with 14 bases left between them. For the CDR3, the DNA is TGTGCCACCAGCAGGGCTAAGGTTGGGGCAGATACGCAGTATTTT. This codes for CATSRAKVGADTQYF.

The DNA for the CDR3 is TGCGCCAGCAGTCCCAGACAGGGCCGGGCCGGGGAGCTGTTTTTT. Its translation is CASSPRQGRAGELFF. The rearrangement uses TRBV23-1 and TRBJ2-2; 7 nucleotides match TRBD1. TRBV23-1 is an open reading frame whose function is uncertain. With V trimmed by 4 bases and J by 6 bases, 8 bases remained unmatched. This CDR3 region has 15 residues.

This clone was seen a single time. The V gene is TRBV7-9, the J gene TRBJ2-7; D possibly corresponds to TRBD2 (7 bases). V was cut by 1 base and J by 0 bases, with 10 bases left in between. Germline V gene sequence: CDR1 SEHNR, CDR2 FQNEAQ (reference sequence). This CDR3 has 15 amino acids. The CDR3 DNA is TGTGCCAGCAGCTTAGGCGGGGGCATCTCCTACGAGCAGTACTTC. It translates to CASSLGGGISYEQYF.

The chain has TRBV10-3 and TRBJ2-3; possibly TRBD2 for D (7 bases). The germline V gene has CDR1 ENHRY and CDR2 SYGVKD. Trimming removed 0 bases from V and 4 bases from J, with 14 bases in between. The CDR3 spans 16 residues. For the CDR3, the DNA is TGTGCCATCAGTGAGTCGACGGGGGCGGGGGCAGATACGCAGTATTTT. Its protein is CAISESTGAGADTQYF.

This chain links TRBV18 with TRBJ2-7; D gene unclear. The V and J ends lost 2 bases and 13 bases respectively, with 18 bases between them. The CDR3 is made up of 13 amino acids. CDR1 is KGHSH and CDR2 is LQKENI in the germline V gene. The CDR3: CASSPAPSSPNYF. As DNA, the CDR3 is TGTGCCAGCTCACCAGCTCCCAGTAGCCCGAATTACTTC.

The rearrangement uses TRBV2 and TRBJ2-4; 9 nucleotides align to TRBD2. Germline-derived CDR1 and CDR2 are SNHLY and FYNNEI. The CDR3 sequence is 14 residues long. The trim removed 5 bases at V and 7 bases at J, leaving 6 bases unmatched. The CDR3 nucleotides are TGTGCCAGCAGTTTAGCGGGAGCGGTCAACATTCAGTACTTC. Encoded protein: CASSLAGAVNIQYF.

The chain uses TRBV4-2 and TRBJ2-7; D may match TRBD1 or TRBD2 (5 bases each). With 5 bases removed from V and 0 bases from J, the gap between germline ends came to 14 bases. CDR1 is LGHNA, CDR2 YNFKEQ, per germline. The CDR3 spans 15 residues. CDR3 nucleotide sequence: TGTGCCAGCAGCGGGGGACGCGTCGGCTCCTACGAGCAGTACTTC. It encodes CASSGGRVGSYEQYF.

The chain links TRBV7-9 to TRBJ2-3; 7 bases are shared with TRBD2. The CDR3 sequence is 16 residues long. The germline V gene encodes CDR1 SEHNR and CDR2 FQNEAQ (reference sequence). V dropped 0 bases and J dropped 0; count of bases not matched to a gene: 3. CDR3 nucleotides: TGTGCCAGCAGCTTAGCACTAGCGTTCAGCACAGATACGCAGTATTTT. Its protein product is CASSLALAFSTDTQYF.

This clone was detected once. The CDR3 sequence: CASSIGEGTEAFF. CDR3 bases: TGTGCCAGTAGTATAGGAGAAGGGACTGAAGCTTTCTTT. The rearrangement joins TRBV19 to TRBJ1-1; no firm D call. CDR1 is LNHDA and CDR2 is SQIVND in the germline V gene (reference sequence). The CDR3 runs to 13 residues. V was shortened by 1 base and J by 5 bases, with 8 bases between the two germline ends.

This clone was recorded once. This chain connects TRBV27 to TRBJ1-1; 8 bases map to TRBD1. Germline trimming cut 6 bases from V and 4 bases from J; bases unmatched to any gene: 10. Germline lookup yields CDR1 MNHEY and CDR2 SMNVEV (reference sequence). The CDR3 sequence is 15 residues long. As DNA, the CDR3 is TGTGCCAGCAGCTTTAACAGGGGGAGAGTCACTGAAGCTTTCTTT. It codes for CASSFNRGRVTEAFF.

V and J are TRBV28 and TRBJ2-5; 7 bases line up with TRBD1. Judging by the DNA end, TRBJ2-7 fits better; the J call may be wrong. The CDR3 loop spans 15 amino acids. The germline CDR1 and CDR2 sequences are MDHEN and SYDVKM. CDR3 in amino acids: CASRNSGQRPREQYF. The CDR3 coding sequence is TGTGCCAGCAGAAACTCGGGACAGAGGCCGCGCGAGCAGTACTTC.

The V gene is TRBV6-4, the J gene TRBJ2-7, with TRBD1 identical over 10 bases. This CDR3 is built from 14 residues. The junction had 2 bases not matched to a gene; V was cut back by 4 bases and J by 2 bases. The germline CDR1 and CDR2 sequences are MRHNA and SNTAGT. The CDR3 is CASSVGTGAYEQYF. Written as DNA, the CDR3 is TGTGCCAGCAGTGTAGGGACAGGGGCCTACGAGCAGTACTTC.

This clone was found once. The chain's CDR3 is CASSQEGGPHSPLHF. The DNA for the CDR3 is TGCGCCAGCAGCCAAGAAGGGGGACCCCATTCACCCCTCCACTTT. The chain carries TRBV4-1 and TRBJ1-6; possibly TRBD1 for D (6 bases). The CDR3 extends over 15 amino acids. Trimming stripped 0 bases from V and 8 bases from J, with 11 bases between. Per germline, CDR1 MGHRA and CDR2 YSYEKL.